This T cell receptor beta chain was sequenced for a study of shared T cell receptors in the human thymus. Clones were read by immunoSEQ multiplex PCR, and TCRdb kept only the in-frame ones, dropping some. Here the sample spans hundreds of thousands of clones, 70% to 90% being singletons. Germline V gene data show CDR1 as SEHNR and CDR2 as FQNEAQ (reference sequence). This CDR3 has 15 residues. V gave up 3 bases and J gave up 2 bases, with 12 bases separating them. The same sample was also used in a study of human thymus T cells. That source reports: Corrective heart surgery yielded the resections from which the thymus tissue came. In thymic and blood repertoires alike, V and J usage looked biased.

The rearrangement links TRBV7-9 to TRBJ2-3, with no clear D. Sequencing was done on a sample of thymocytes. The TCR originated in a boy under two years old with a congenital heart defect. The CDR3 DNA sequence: TGTGCCAGCAGCTTCTCACAGTTAACCACAGATACGCAGTATTTT. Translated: CASSFSQLTTDTQYF.